The rows below give T cell receptor beta chains drawn from one sample of a study of blood T cell repertoires in COVID-19. TCRdb's copy holds only in-frame clones and misses some; the assay was immunoSEQ multiplex PCR. The table includes about 72,000 clones, 70% to 90% detected once. The specimen sequenced was peripheral blood. These TCRs come from a man aged 25 to 40 with acute or convalescent COVID-19. CDR3s include the opening cysteine and the closing phenylalanine or tryptophan. Fields, in order: V gene, clone size, D gene, J gene, CDR3 protein, CDR3 DNA. D genes are given only for firm matches. The size field is filled for only some rows; it gives once, few, many or a size class.

v_gene: TRBV9
abundance: once
d_gene: TRBD1
j_gene: TRBJ1-2
CDR3aa: CASSAGQLKGYTF
CDR3nt: TGTGCCAGCAGCGCGGGACAGCTAAAAGGCTACACCTTC

v_gene: TRBV21-1
abundance: once
d_gene: NA
j_gene: TRBJ2-7
CDR3aa: CASSKVGTSGSIYEQYF
CDR3nt: TGTGCCAGCAGCAAAGTAGGGACTAGCGGGAGTATCTACGAGCAGTACTTC

v_gene: TRBV14
abundance: NA
d_gene: NA
j_gene: TRBJ2-1
CDR3aa: CASSPGLINEQFF
CDR3nt: TGTGCCAGCAGCCCGGGACTTATCAATGAGCAGTTCTTC

v_gene: TRBV6-5
abundance: NA
d_gene: TRBD2
j_gene: TRBJ2-1
CDR3aa: CASSLAGSGYNEQFF
CDR3nt: TGTGCCAGCAGTCTAGCGGGATCTGGGTACAATGAGCAGTTCTTC

v_gene: TRBV14
abundance: once
d_gene: NA
j_gene: TRBJ2-1
CDR3aa: CASSQDRRSSYNEQFF
CDR3nt: TGTGCCAGCAGCCAAGATCGGAGGAGCTCCTACAATGAGCAGTTCTTC

v_gene: TRBV5-6
abundance: NA
d_gene: TRBD1
j_gene: TRBJ1-6
CDR3aa: CASSYPKTGGSTPLHF
CDR3nt: TGTGCCAGCAGCTACCCGAAGACAGGGGGTTCGACACCCCTCCACTTT

v_gene: TRBV6-4
abundance: NA
d_gene: TRBD2
j_gene: TRBJ2-1
CDR3aa: CASSDSGLAGTEQFF
CDR3nt: TGTGCCAGCAGTGACTCGGGACTAGCGGGAACTGAGCAGTTCTTC

v_gene: TRBV5-1
abundance: NA
d_gene: NA
j_gene: TRBJ2-1
CDR3aa: CASSLMSSDAEQFF
CDR3nt: TGCGCCAGCAGCTTGATGAGTAGCGACGCTGAGCAGTTCTTC

v_gene: TRBV10-1
abundance: NA
d_gene: NA
j_gene: TRBJ1-3
CDR3aa: CASSPGQTAIYF
CDR3nt: TGCGCCAGCAGTCCCGGACAGACGGCCATATATTTT

v_gene: TRBV18
abundance: NA
d_gene: TRBD1
j_gene: TRBJ2-2
CDR3aa: CASSPRQGRGELFF
CDR3nt: TGTGCCAGCTCACCGAGACAGGGGAGAGGGGAGCTGTTTTTT

v_gene: TRBV29-1
abundance: once
d_gene: NA
j_gene: TRBJ2-1
CDR3aa: CSVARAGYNEQFF
CDR3nt: TGCAGCGTTGCCCGCGCAGGTTACAATGAGCAGTTCTTC

v_gene: TRBV7-2
abundance: NA
d_gene: NA
j_gene: TRBJ2-7
CDR3aa: CASSAALLGEQYF
CDR3nt: TGTGCCAGCAGCGCCGCACTTCTCGGCGAGCAGTACTTC

v_gene: TRBV30
abundance: NA
d_gene: NA
j_gene: TRBJ2-5
CDR3aa: CAWSAGLRSPKIWTQYF
CDR3nt: TGTGCCTGGAGTGCGGGACTCCGTTCCCCCAAGATTTGGACCCAGTACTTC

v_gene: TRBV28
abundance: once
d_gene: TRBD1
j_gene: TRBJ1-6
CDR3aa: CASSPGQASNSPLHF
CDR3nt: TGTGCCAGCAGTCCCGGACAGGCTTCTAATTCACCCCTCCACTTT

v_gene: TRBV27
abundance: NA
d_gene: NA
j_gene: TRBJ2-7
CDR3aa: CASTSPLGRQYF
CDR3nt: TGTGCCAGCACCTCACCATTGGGCAGGCAGTACTTC

v_gene: TRBV30
abundance: few
d_gene: NA
j_gene: TRBJ2-2
CDR3aa: CAWTSFGGSRELFF
CDR3nt: TGTGCCTGGACATCTTTCGGAGGGAGTCGGGAGCTGTTTTTT

v_gene: TRBV7-3
abundance: NA
d_gene: NA
j_gene: TRBJ2-6
CDR3aa: CASSLDSSGANVLTF
CDR3nt: TGTGCCAGCAGCCTCGACAGCTCTGGGGCCAACGTCCTGACTTTC

v_gene: TRBV18
abundance: NA
d_gene: NA
j_gene: TRBJ1-2
CDR3aa: CASSRLETVSNGYTF
CDR3nt: TGTGCCAGCTCACGACTCGAGACAGTTTCAAATGGCTACACCTTC